The T cell receptor beta chain under discussion was sequenced for a study of T cell responses to AZD1222 COVID-19 vaccine. About the study: Researchers grouped second doses given at about 4 or about 12 weeks into one pool.

Profiling relied on immunoSEQ multiplex PCR, and the TCRdb table lists in-frame clones only, not all of them. The sample shows over 100,000 clones, more than 85% of them seen only once. This CDR3 comprises 15 residues. CDR1 is LNHDA, CDR2 SQIVND, per germline (reference sequence). The V gene lost 5 bases and the J gene lost 2 bases, with 13 bases spanning the gap. The origin of this receptor is an adult in good health. This chain joins TRBV19 and TRBJ2-1, with D tentatively TRBD2 (6 bases). Here the sequenced sample was peripheral blood, taken on day 0 of AZD1222 vaccination. DNA for the CDR3: TGTGCCAGTAGTGTCACTAGCAGGCCCTACAATGAGCAGTTCTTC. Translation: CASSVTSRPYNEQFF.